This TCR beta chain was found in a study of beta chain features in type 1 diabetes. The study reverse transcribed the entire isolated RNA, so it sequenced expressed TCRB transcripts. Libraries were prepared by immunoSEQ multiplex PCR; TCRdb keeps only in-frame clonotypes and omits some of them. The repertoire consists of around 250,000 clones, with approximately 15% occurring once and the leading ten covering roughly 0.019%. Per the germline V gene, CDR1 is GTSNPN and CDR2 is SVGIG (reference sequence). The CDR3 totals 14 residues. Losses at the gene ends were 4 bases for V and 7 bases for J; bases not matched to a gene: 8. Study findings and constraints: Healthy donors had naive, central memory and Treg TCRB repertoires that appeared less similar than those seen among patients. The study found moderately but significantly shorter TCRB CDR3s in all four CD4+ subsets of Type 1 diabetes patients. There were fewer insertions and more deletions at the VDJ junctions of type 1 diabetes patients.

Concerning this clone itself: What it binds is not known.

One heparinised blood draw averaging roughly 120 mL was given by each donor. Researchers reported sorting CD4+ naive, central memory, regulatory and stem cell-like memory cells via CD45RO/CCR7/CD25/CD127/CD95/CD27. The chain carries TRBV30 and TRBJ1-4; 8 positions agree with TRBD1. The sample comprised naive CD4+ T cells from blood. The sequence was collected from a man aged 25 to 40 with type 1 diabetes. CDR3 nucleotides: TGTGCCTGGACCCACAGGGGGAGGATTGAAAAACTGTTTTTT. Translation: CAWTHRGRIEKLFF. Supplemented by reference TRBV30 and TRBJ1-4, the full variable domain reads SQTIHQWPATLVQPVGSPLSLECTVEGTSNPNLYWYRQAAGRGLQLLFYSVGIGQISSEVPQNLSASRPQDRQFILSSKKLLLSDSGFYLCAWTHRGRIEKLFFGSGTQLSVL.